Listed below are T cell receptor beta chains from one sample, sequenced in a study of chemoradiotherapy in HPV16-positive cancers. Repertoires were generated with immunoSEQ multiplex PCR, while TCRdb's copy carries only in-frame clones and drops some. The profile shows 7,500 to 10,000 clones, around 80% of them singletons. Sequencing used tumor tissue, obtained from a patient who underwent chemoradiotherapy. The receptors originated from a human donor with HPV-associated anogenital cancer. CDR3s include the opening cysteine and the closing phenylalanine or tryptophan. The D gene is left open where the match is weak. Size tells how often a clone was seen (once, few, many) or the class of an expanded clone, and some rows leave it out.

>-|TRBJ2-4|-|TRBV28|13
CASHGWGENIQYF
TGTGCCAGCCATGGATGGGGTGAAAACATTCAGTACTTC
>TRBD1|TRBJ1-1|-|TRBV29-1|13
CSALDREYTEAFF
TGCAGCGCCCTGGACAGGGAATACACTGAAGCTTTCTTT
>TRBD1|TRBJ1-3|-|TRBV5-4|13
CAGGYRGRNTIYF
TGTGCCGGGGGCTACAGGGGACGGAACACCATATATTTT
>-|TRBJ2-6|-|TRBV2|16
CASSGGISSGANVLTF
TGTGCCAGCAGTGGAGGGATATCCTCTGGGGCCAACGTCCTGACTTTC
>-|TRBJ1-2|-|TRBV27|14
CASRPRTVTYGYTF
TGTGCCAGCAGACCCCGGACAGTTACCTATGGCTACACCTTC
>-|TRBJ2-5|-|TRBV6-5|12
CASKKTGGTQYF
TGTGCCAGCAAAAAAACCGGGGGGACCCAGTACTTC
>TRBD1|TRBJ2-2|once|TRBV10-3|14
CAINPTGPGGELFF
TGTGCCATCAACCCGACAGGGCCCGGCGGGGAGCTGTTTTTT
>TRBD1|TRBJ1-2|-|TRBV5-6|16
CASSLVFQGAWYGYTF
TGTGCCAGCAGCTTGGTGTTCCAGGGGGCATGGTATGGCTACACCTTC
>TRBD1|TRBJ1-6|-|TRBV7-2|13
CASSTDRGSPLHF
TGTGCCAGCAGCACCGACAGGGGTTCACCCCTCCACTTT
>TRBD2|TRBJ2-1|-|TRBV6-4|15
CASSASGGAQNEQFF
TGTGCCAGCAGTGCTAGCGGGGGGGCCCAGAATGAGCAGTTCTTC
>TRBD2|TRBJ2-3|-|TRBV9|16
CASSVGLAGDADTQYF
TGTGCCAGCAGCGTAGGTCTAGCGGGAGACGCAGATACGCAGTATTTT
>-|TRBJ2-7|-|TRBV14|11
CASSQEYEQYF
TGTGCCAGCAGCCAAGAATACGAGCAGTACTTC
>-|TRBJ1-1|-|TRBV7-9|12
CASSFSGTEAFF
TGTGCCAGCAGCTTTTCCGGCACTGAAGCTTTCTTT
>-|TRBJ2-5|-|TRBV10-2|12
CASTEGRETQYF
TGCGCCAGCACGGAGGGTAGGGAGACCCAGTACTTC
>TRBD1|TRBJ1-5|-|TRBV5-8|17
CASSQTGTGGGNQPQHF
TGTGCCAGCAGCCAAACCGGGACAGGGGGGGGGAATCAGCCCCAGCATTTT
>-|TRBJ1-1|-|TRBV10-3|13
CAISEPGDTEAFF
TGTGCCATCAGTGAGCCAGGGGACACTGAAGCTTTCTTT
>-|TRBJ1-1|few|TRBV28|11
CASSEEGRTFF
TGTGCCAGCAGTGAAGAGGGGCGAACTTTCTTT
>TRBD2|TRBJ2-1|-|TRBV12-5|15
CASGPGLADYNEQFF
TGTGCTAGTGGTCCGGGACTAGCAGACTACAATGAGCAGTTCTTC
>-|TRBJ1-2|-|TRBV28|12
CASGRPVWGYTF
TGTGCCAGCGGGAGACCTGTCTGGGGCTACACCTTC
>-|TRBJ1-1|few|TRBV7-6|14
CASSPEATNTEAFF
TGTGCCAGCAGCCCGGAGGCAACCAACACTGAAGCTTTCTTT
>-|TRBJ2-3|-|TRBV7-2|18
CASSGWGLDSQFTDTQYF
TGTGCCAGCAGCGGGTGGGGCTTGGACTCACAATTCACAGATACGCAGTATTTT
>-|TRBJ2-7|once|TRBV7-6|13
CASSFNPSYEQYF
TGTGCCAGCAGCTTCAATCCTTCCTACGAGCAGTACTTC
>-|TRBJ1-5|-|TRBV19|12
CASSIMGIPQHF
TGTGCCAGTAGTATTATGGGAATCCCCCAGCATTTT
>-|TRBJ2-4|-|TRBV5-4|14
CASSLTGSKNIQYF
TGTGCCAGCAGCTTAACAGGGTCCAAAAACATTCAGTACTTC
>TRBD1|TRBJ1-2|-|TRBV28|16
CASSLSATGTVGGYTF
TGTGCCAGCAGTTTATCCGCAACAGGGACAGTGGGGGGCTACACCTTC
>-|TRBJ1-2|-|TRBV14|14
CASSHVGGNYGYTF
TGTGCCAGCAGCCATGTCGGGGGCAACTATGGCTACACCTTC